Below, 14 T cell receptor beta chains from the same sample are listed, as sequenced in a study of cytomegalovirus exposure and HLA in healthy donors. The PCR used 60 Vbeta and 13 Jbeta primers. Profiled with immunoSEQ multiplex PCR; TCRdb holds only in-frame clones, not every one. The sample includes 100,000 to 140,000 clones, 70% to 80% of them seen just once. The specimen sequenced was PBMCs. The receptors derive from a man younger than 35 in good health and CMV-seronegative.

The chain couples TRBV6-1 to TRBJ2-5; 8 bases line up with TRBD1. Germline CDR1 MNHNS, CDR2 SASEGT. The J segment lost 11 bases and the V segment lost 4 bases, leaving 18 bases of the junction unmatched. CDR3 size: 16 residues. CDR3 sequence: CASSGGGTGVTGEQYF. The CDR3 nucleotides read TGTGCCAGCAGTGGGGGTGGGACAGGAGTGACTGGTGAGCAGTACTTC.

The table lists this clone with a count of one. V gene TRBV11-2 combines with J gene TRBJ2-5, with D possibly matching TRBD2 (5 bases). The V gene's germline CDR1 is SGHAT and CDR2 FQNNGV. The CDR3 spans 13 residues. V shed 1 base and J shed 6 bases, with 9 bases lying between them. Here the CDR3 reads CASSLGRSQTQYF. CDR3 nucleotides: TGTGCCAGCAGCTTAGGGAGGAGCCAGACCCAGTACTTC.

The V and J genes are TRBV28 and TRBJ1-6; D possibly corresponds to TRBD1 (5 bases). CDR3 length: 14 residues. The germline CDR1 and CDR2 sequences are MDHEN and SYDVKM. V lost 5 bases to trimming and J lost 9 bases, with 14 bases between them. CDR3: CASSPSGWRSPLHF. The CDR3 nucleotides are TGTGCCAGCAGTCCATCAGGGTGGCGTTCACCCCTCCACTTT.

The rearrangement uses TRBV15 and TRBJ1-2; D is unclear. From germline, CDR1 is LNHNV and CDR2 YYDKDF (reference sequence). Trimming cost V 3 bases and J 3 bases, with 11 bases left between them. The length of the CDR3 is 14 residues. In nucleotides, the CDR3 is TGTGCCACCAGCAGGGCTCGCAGTTACTATGGCTACACCTTC. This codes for CATSRARSYYGYTF.

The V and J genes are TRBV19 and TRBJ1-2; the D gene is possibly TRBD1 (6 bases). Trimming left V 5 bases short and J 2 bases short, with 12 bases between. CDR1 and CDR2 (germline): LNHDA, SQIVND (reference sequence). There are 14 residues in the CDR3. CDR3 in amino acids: CASSLRTENYGYTF. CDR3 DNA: TGTGCCAGTAGTCTTCGGACAGAAAACTATGGCTACACCTTC.

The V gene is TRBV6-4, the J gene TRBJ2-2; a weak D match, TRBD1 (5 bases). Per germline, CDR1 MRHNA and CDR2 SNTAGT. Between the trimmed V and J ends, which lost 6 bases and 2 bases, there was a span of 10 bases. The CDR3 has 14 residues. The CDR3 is CASRRTSNTGELFF. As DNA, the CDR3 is TGTGCCAGCAGAAGGACATCCAACACCGGGGAGCTGTTTTTT.

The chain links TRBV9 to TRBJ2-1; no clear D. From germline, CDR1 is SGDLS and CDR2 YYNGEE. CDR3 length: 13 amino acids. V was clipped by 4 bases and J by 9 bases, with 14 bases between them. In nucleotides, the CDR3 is TGTGCCAGCAGCCCTTCTCCATCTATTGAGCAGTTCTTC. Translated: CASSPSPSIEQFF. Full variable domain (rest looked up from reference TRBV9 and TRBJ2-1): DSGVTQTPKHLITATGQRVTLRCSPRSGDLSVYWYQQSLDQGLQFLIQYYNGEERAKGNILERFSAQQFPDLHSELNLSSLELGDSALYFCASSPSPSIEQFFGPGTRLTVL.

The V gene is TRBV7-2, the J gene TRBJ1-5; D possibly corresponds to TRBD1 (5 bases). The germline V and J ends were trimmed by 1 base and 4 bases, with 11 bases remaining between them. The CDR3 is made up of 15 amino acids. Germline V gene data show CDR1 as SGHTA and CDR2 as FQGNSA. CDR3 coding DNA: TGTGCCAGCAGCTTAGGCCAGGGTAGGAATCAGCCCCAGCATTTT. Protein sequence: CASSLGQGRNQPQHF.

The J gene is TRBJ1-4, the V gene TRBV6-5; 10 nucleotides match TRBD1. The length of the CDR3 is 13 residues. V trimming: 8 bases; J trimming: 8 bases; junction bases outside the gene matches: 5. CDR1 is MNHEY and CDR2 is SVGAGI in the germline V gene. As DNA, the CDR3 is TGTGCCAGCGGGACAGGGGTGGGCGAAAAACTGTTTTTT. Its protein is CASGTGVGEKLFF.

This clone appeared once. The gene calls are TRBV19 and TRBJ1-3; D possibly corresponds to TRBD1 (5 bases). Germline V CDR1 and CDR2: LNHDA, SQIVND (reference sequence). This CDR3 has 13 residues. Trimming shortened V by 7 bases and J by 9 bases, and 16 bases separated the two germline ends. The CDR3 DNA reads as TGTGCCAGTACTGGGCAGGGCGCGCTCACCATATATTTT. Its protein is CASTGQGALTIYF.

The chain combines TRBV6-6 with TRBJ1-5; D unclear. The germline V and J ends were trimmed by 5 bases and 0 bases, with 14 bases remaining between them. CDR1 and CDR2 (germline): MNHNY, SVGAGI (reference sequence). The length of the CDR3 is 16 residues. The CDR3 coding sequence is TGTGCCAGCAGTAAAGACGACGGGTATAGCAATCAGCCCCAGCATTTT. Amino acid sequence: CASSKDDGYSNQPQHF.

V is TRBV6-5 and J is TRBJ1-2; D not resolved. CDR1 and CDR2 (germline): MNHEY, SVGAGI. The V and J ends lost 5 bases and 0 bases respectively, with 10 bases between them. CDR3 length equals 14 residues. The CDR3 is CASSPGLSNYGYTF. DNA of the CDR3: TGTGCCAGCAGTCCTGGACTCTCTAACTATGGCTACACCTTC.

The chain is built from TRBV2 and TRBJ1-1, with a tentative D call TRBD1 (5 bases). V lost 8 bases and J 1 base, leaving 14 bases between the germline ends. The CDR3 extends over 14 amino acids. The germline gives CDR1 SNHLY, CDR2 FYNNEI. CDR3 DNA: TGTGCCAGCGGGGGGGACTCTCAGAACACTGAAGCTTTCTTT. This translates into CASGGDSQNTEAFF.

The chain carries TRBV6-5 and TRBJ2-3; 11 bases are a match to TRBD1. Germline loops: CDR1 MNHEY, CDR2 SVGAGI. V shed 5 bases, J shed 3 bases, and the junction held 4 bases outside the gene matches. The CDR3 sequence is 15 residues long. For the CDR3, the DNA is TGTGCCAGCAGTGCCGGGACAGGGGGGACAGATACGCAGTATTTT. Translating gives CASSAGTGGTDTQYF.